These 25 T cell receptor beta chains were all obtained from the same sample, sequenced in a study of T-cell reconstitution after alpha-beta-depleted transplantation in children. Researchers prepared the TCRbeta library using unique molecular identifiers, the study reports. Using its own MiXCR run on the PCR reads, TCRdb lists one record per CDR3 protein. The repertoire consists of 85,000 to 120,000 distinct CDR3 sequences, with approximately 5.4% occurring once and the leading ten covering about 6%. Sample: PBMCs, mostly from graft donor cells, taken 60 days after TCRalphabeta/CD19-depleted stem cell transplant. All receptors come from a female patient aged 2-10 years who had a stem cell transplant for Fanconi anemia, so the T cells may come from the graft donor.

The chain joins TRBV5-6 to TRBJ2-3, with 7 bases matching TRBD1. The CDR3 is made up of 18 amino acids. V shed 0 bases and J 2 bases; nucleotides not matched to a gene: 12. Germline CDR1 reads SGHDT; CDR2 reads YYEEEE. The CDR3 DNA reads TGTGCCAGCAGCTTGGAAATTAAGGGGGCGCGTCTCACAGATACGCAGTATTTT. It translates to CASSLEIKGARLTDTQYF.

This chain uses TRBV5-6 with TRBJ2-7; TRBD2 might be the D (6 bases). Germline loops: CDR1 SGHDT, CDR2 YYEEEE. V gave up 4 bases and J gave up 3 bases, with 14 bases separating them. The CDR3 is 14 residues long. The CDR3 region has the DNA TGTGCCAGCAGCCCTGGACTGGACTACTACGAGCAGTACTTC. Translation gives CASSPGLDYYEQYF.

The table lists this clonotype with many counts. CDR3 residues: CSARDFQSDYEQYF. The CDR3 DNA is TGCAGTGCTAGAGATTTCCAGAGCGACTACGAGCAGTACTTC. The J gene is TRBJ2-7, the V gene TRBV20-1; D unclear. CDR3 size: 14 residues. V lost 0 bases and J lost 3, with 12 bases in between. Germline V lookup: CDR1 DFQATT, CDR2 SNEGSKA (reference sequence).

This clonotype was seen many times. This chain uses TRBV29-1 with TRBJ2-7, with D perhaps given as TRBD1 or TRBD2 (5 bases each). The germline V gene has CDR1 SQVTM and CDR2 ANQGSEA. Trimming removed 3 bases at V and 7 bases at J, with 16 bases between. The CDR3 is 13 amino acids. As DNA, the CDR3 is TGCAGCGTTGACGGCAGGGCTACGGGAGAGCAGTACTTC. As protein: CSVDGRATGEQYF.

A few counts support this clonotype. The chain has TRBV7-2 and TRBJ1-2, with unresolved D. Germline V gene sequence: CDR1 SGHTA, CDR2 FQGNSA. CDR3 length: 16 amino acids. The V end was cut by 1 base, the J end by 0 bases, with 12 bases between. The CDR3 sequence is CASSLEAGLANYGYTF. The CDR3 DNA reads TGTGCCAGCAGCTTAGAGGCGGGGTTAGCTAACTATGGCTACACCTTC.

The sample holds a few counts of this clonotype. J is TRBJ1-5 and V is TRBV20-1; D is unclear. The CDR3 totals 14 residues. Germline CDR1 is DFQATT and CDR2 is SNEGSKA (reference sequence). Trimming removed 1 base at V and 11 bases at J, with 18 bases between. CDR3 amino acids: CSARGESRMLAQHF. For the CDR3, the DNA is TGCAGTGCTAGAGGGGAAAGTCGAATGCTGGCCCAGCATTTT.

This clonotype was recorded at least ten times. The chain links TRBV5-1 to TRBJ1-2, with D unresolved. Per germline, CDR1 SGHRS and CDR2 YFSETQ. This CDR3 spans 14 amino acids. Trimming took off 4 bases at V and 5 bases at J, with 15 bases between the two ends. CDR3 sequence: CASSLDGSLYGYTF. Written as DNA, the CDR3 is TGCGCCAGCAGCCTAGACGGGTCTCTTTATGGCTACACCTTC.

This chain connects TRBV2 to TRBJ2-4, with 11 bases that match TRBD2. Per the germline V gene, CDR1 is SNHLY and CDR2 is FYNNEI. The CDR3 loop spans 15 amino acids. The V gene end was trimmed by 1 base and the J gene end by 7 bases; junction bases not matched to a gene: 3. This CDR3 reads CASSEVAGGLNIQYF. The CDR3, as DNA: TGTGCCAGCAGTGAAGTAGCGGGAGGGCTTAACATTCAGTACTTC.

This clonotype was observed a few times. This chain joins TRBV12-3 or TRBV12-4 and TRBJ1-6; D is unclear. Trimming stripped 5 bases from V and 8 bases from J, with 13 bases between. The CDR3 spans 14 residues. The CDR3 DNA sequence: TGTGCCAGCAGTCGTGGGCTGGAGCATTCACCCCTCCACTTT. Translation: CASSRGLEHSPLHF.

The chain employs TRBV20-1 and TRBJ2-5; 11 positions agree with TRBD2. The CDR3 has 15 amino acids. With 3 bases clipped from V and 7 bases from J, the junction kept 10 bases outside the gene matches. The V gene's germline CDR1 is DFQATT and CDR2 SNEGSKA (reference sequence). The CDR3 is CSARPGLAVTRTQYF. The CDR3 DNA sequence: TGCAGTGCTAGGCCGGGACTAGCGGTCACGCGGACCCAGTACTTC.

This clonotype has just a few counts. V gene TRBV14 combines with J gene TRBJ2-5, with 9 bases matching TRBD2. The CDR3 runs 17 residues. V gave up 3 bases and J gave up 1 base; unmatched junction bases: 9. Germline loops: CDR1 SGHDN, CDR2 FVKESK. As DNA, the CDR3 is TGTGCCAGCAGCCATCCAGTGATAGCGGGAGTCCAAGAGACCCAGTACTTC. Translating it yields CASSHPVIAGVQETQYF.

Many counts were recorded for this clonotype. V and J are TRBV12-3 or TRBV12-4 and TRBJ2-1; D remains ambiguous. CDR3 length: 15 amino acids. The V and J ends lost 6 bases and 4 bases respectively, with 16 bases between them. DNA for the CDR3: TGTGCCAGCAGAGAGACTGTTTCGGGTTACAATGAGCAGTTCTTC. It encodes CASRETVSGYNEQFF.

The V and J genes are TRBV10-2 and TRBJ1-6; D possibly corresponds to TRBD1 (6 bases). The CDR3 covers 16 residues. Germline V lookup: CDR1 WSHSY, CDR2 SAAADI. V was trimmed by 7 bases and J by 1 base, leaving 14 bases between them. The CDR3 spells CASNRDGGSYNSPLHF. For the CDR3, the DNA is TGCGCCAGCAACAGGGACGGAGGATCCTATAATTCACCCCTCCACTTT.

The chain is built from TRBV11-2 and TRBJ2-7; D possibly corresponds to TRBD1 (6 bases). The V gene lost 3 bases and the J gene lost 3 bases, with 12 bases spanning the gap. CDR3 length: 14 amino acids. Germline assignment: CDR1 SGHAT and CDR2 FQNNGV. This CDR3 reads CASSFAGAGYEQYF. The DNA for the CDR3 is TGTGCCAGCAGCTTCGCAGGGGCAGGCTACGAGCAGTACTTC.

CDR3 in amino acids: CASSPPGGGRASEQYF. DNA for the CDR3: TGTGCCAGCTCACCTCCGGGGGGCGGGAGGGCCAGCGAGCAGTACTTC. The rearrangement links TRBV18 to TRBJ2-7, with TRBD2 matching 9 bases. CDR3 length: 16 residues. V lost 3 bases, J lost 6 bases, and 12 bases stayed unmatched. The germline V gene has CDR1 KGHSH and CDR2 LQKENI.

The CDR3 region has the DNA TGTGCCAGCAGCCCAACCCGTGGCGGGGGGGCCGCAGATACGCAGTATTTT. It encodes CASSPTRGGGAADTQYF. The J gene is TRBJ2-3, the V gene TRBV7-6; 9 nucleotides agree with TRBD2. V trimming: 5 bases; J trimming: 4 bases; junction bases outside the gene matches: 13. Germline V lookup: CDR1 SGHVS, CDR2 FNYEAQ. The CDR3 is made up of 17 amino acids.

This clonotype has ten or more counts. The V and J genes are TRBV29-1 and TRBJ2-6, with D possibly being TRBD2 (5 bases). The CDR3 length is 14 residues. Germline assignment: CDR1 SQVTM and CDR2 ANQGSEA. Trimming stripped 1 base from V and 1 base from J, with 5 bases between. The CDR3 DNA reads as TGCAGCGTTGAAGGAGGGTCTGGGGCCAACGTCCTGACTTTC. It yields the protein CSVEGGSGANVLTF.

This clonotype was seen repeatedly, ten times or more. The genes are TRBV12-3 or TRBV12-4 and TRBJ2-7, with 9 bases that match TRBD2. Trimming removed 1 base from V and 4 bases from J; junction bases left unmatched: 8. The CDR3 length is 16 residues. This CDR3 is CASSLELGGRAYEQYF. For the CDR3, the DNA is TGTGCCAGCAGTTTAGAACTGGGCGGGAGGGCGTACGAGCAGTACTTC.

This clonotype was recorded at least ten times. The chain recombines TRBV20-1 with TRBJ2-3; D unclear. The CDR3 sequence is 11 residues long. The V end lost 3 bases, the J end lost 3 bases, and 4 bases lay between the germline ends. Germline lookup yields CDR1 DFQATT and CDR2 SNEGSKA (reference sequence). The CDR3 nucleotides are TGCAGTGCTAGCGATACAGATACGCAGTATTTT. It codes for CSASDTDTQYF.

This clonotype was recorded at least ten times. DNA for the CDR3: TGCAGCGTGGGGTACACAGATACGCAGTATTTT. Translating it yields CSVGYTDTQYF. The V gene is TRBV29-1, the J gene TRBJ2-3; D is uncertain. Germline loops: CDR1 SQVTM, CDR2 ANQGSEA. V shed 6 bases and J shed 2 bases, with 6 bases lying between them. The CDR3 totals 11 residues.

This chain's CDR3 is CASSLIGLGGLETQYF. The DNA for the CDR3 is TGTGCCAGCAGCTTAATAGGACTAGGGGGTCTGGAGACCCAGTACTTC. This chain uses TRBV7-3 with TRBJ2-5; possible D gene TRBD2, 7 bases. The CDR3 covers 16 residues. Germline V gene data show CDR1 as SGHTA and CDR2 as FQGTGA. V was trimmed by 1 base and J by 5 bases, leaving 17 bases between them.

Ten or more counts support this clonotype. The rearrangement joins TRBV5-5 to TRBJ2-5; D might be TRBD1 (5 bases). Germline loops: CDR1 SGHKS, CDR2 YYEKEE (reference sequence). This CDR3 region has 13 residues. Deletions cut 3 bases from V and 4 bases from J, with 10 bases between. CDR3 residues: CASSSDIRETQYF. The CDR3 DNA reads TGTGCCAGCAGCTCGGACATAAGAGAGACCCAGTACTTC.

V gene TRBV12-3 or TRBV12-4 combines with J gene TRBJ2-1; 11 bases agree with TRBD2. With 5 bases clipped from V and 6 bases from J, the junction kept 18 bases outside the gene matches. The CDR3 covers 19 residues. As DNA, the CDR3 is TGTGCCAGCAGTCATGGACTAGCGGGTAGAGGTCTTCCGGGCAATGAGCAGTTCTTC. It is translated as CASSHGLAGRGLPGNEQFF.

V is TRBV2 and J is TRBJ2-5; D may be TRBD1 (6 bases). The CDR3 spans 14 residues. CDR1 is SNHLY, CDR2 FYNNEI, per germline. Trimming took off 8 bases at V and 5 bases at J, with 18 bases between the two ends. CDR3 bases: TGTGCCAGCCTCGTCCGAGGGGGAGACGAGACCCAGTACTTC. Amino acid sequence: CASLVRGGDETQYF.

This clonotype was observed many times. V is TRBV12-3 or TRBV12-4 and J is TRBJ2-5, with D uncertain. V was cut by 2 bases and J by 6 bases, with 10 bases left in between. The CDR3 totals 13 residues. CDR3 residues: CASSLSLAKTQYF. CDR3 in DNA: TGTGCCAGCAGTTTATCGTTGGCGAAGACCCAGTACTTC.